The 27 T cell receptor beta chains reported below all come from one sample, sequenced in a study of T cell repertoires in cytomegalovirus infection (dated by TCRdb to between 2018 and 2021). The sequencer listed for this sample is Illumina HiSeq 1500. TCRdb reworked the public reads: Q25 trimming with fastp, MiXCR clone assembly, productive beta chains retained. Each record represents a unique CDR3 protein, reported with the most common genes and DNA among its rows. For this sample the table gives 200,000 to 250,000 distinct CDR3 sequences, of which over 20% were detected only once. The top ten clones comprise around a sixth of the sample. The sequenced sample was CD8+ T cells from PBMCs. Receptors originate from a human donor in good health (CMV status not recorded). Some clones in this sample may be carry-over from other donors' samples.

This chain connects TRBV7-9 to TRBJ1-5; D remains unclear. Trimming cost V 5 bases and J 8 bases, with 10 bases left between them. The CDR3 runs to 12 residues. Germline V gives CDR1 SEHNR, CDR2 FQNEAQ (reference sequence). Here the CDR3 DNA reads TGTGCCAGCAGCGACTCTGGAGAGCCCCAGCATTTT. It specifies CASSDSGEPQHF. Full variable domain (remainder filled in from reference TRBV7-9 and TRBJ1-5): DTGVSQNPRHKITKRGQNVTFRCDPISEHNRLYWYRQTLGQGPEFLTYFQNEAQLEKSRLLSDRFSAERPKGSFSTLEIQRTEQGDSAMYLCASSDSGEPQHFGDGTRLSIL.

The CDR3: CASSLPRGSSTDTQYF. The CDR3 bases are TGTGCCAGCAGTCTCCCGCGGGGTTCTTCCACAGATACGCAGTATTTT. The genes are TRBV6-2 or TRBV6-3 and TRBJ2-3; D perhaps matches TRBD2 (6 bases). Trimming shortened V by 5 bases and J by 2 bases, and 17 bases separated the two germline ends. This CDR3 has 16 residues. Germline V CDR1 and CDR2: MNHEY, SVGEGT.

The V gene is TRBV29-1, the J gene TRBJ2-3, with a weak D call TRBD1 (6 bases). Germline V gene data show CDR1 as SQVTM and CDR2 as ANQGSEA. Trimming stripped 2 bases from V and 3 bases from J, with 18 bases between. The CDR3 consists of 16 residues. The CDR3 DNA reads TGCAGCGTTGAATCTCTTCCCGGGACAAGGACAGATACGCAGTATTTT. Translating it yields CSVESLPGTRTDTQYF.

The rearrangement uses TRBV7-6 and TRBJ2-5; no reliable D call. The germline V gene encodes CDR1 SGHVS and CDR2 FNYEAQ. CDR3 length equals 17 residues. Trimming stripped 1 base from V and 2 bases from J, with 17 bases between. The CDR3 DNA sequence: TGTGCCAGCAGCTTAGTTGGTTTAGGTGAAGGACAAGAGACCCAGTACTTC. This translates into CASSLVGLGEGQETQYF.

The V and J genes are TRBV7-6 and TRBJ1-5, with TRBD1 as a possible D gene (5 bases). Germline CDR1 SGHVS, CDR2 FNYEAQ. The CDR3 covers 15 residues. The V end lost 1 base, the J end lost 5 bases, and 12 bases lay between the germline ends. DNA for the CDR3: TGTGCCAGCAGCTTAGGGGGACTCCGAGATCAGCCCCAGCATTTT. Translation gives CASSLGGLRDQPQHF.

This clonotype was recorded at least ten times. V gene TRBV7-6 combines with J gene TRBJ2-2, with D hard to call. The germline V gene has CDR1 SGHVS and CDR2 FNYEAQ. With 1 base removed from V and 5 bases from J, the gap between germline ends came to 5 bases. This CDR3 is built from 13 residues. CDR3 coding DNA: TGTGCCAGCAGCTTAGTGGCGACCGGGGAGCTGTTTTTT. This translates into CASSLVATGELFF. The variable domain in full, completed from reference TRBV7-6 and TRBJ2-2, reads GAGVSQSPRYKVTKRGQDVALRCDPISGHVSLYWYRQALGQGPEFLTYFNYEAQQDKSGLPNDRFSAERPEGSISTLTIQRTEQRDSAMYRCASSLVATGELFFGEGSRLTVL.

This clonotype was counted at least ten times. This chain uses TRBV12-3 or TRBV12-4 with TRBJ2-1; D is unclear. Trimming left V 5 bases short and J 5 bases short, with 7 bases between. The CDR3 covers 12 residues. The CDR3 DNA reads as TGTGCCAGCAGTCAGAGCAACAATGAGCAGTTCTTC. This gives the protein CASSQSNNEQFF.

The chain joins TRBV29-1 to TRBJ2-4; 7 positions agree with TRBD1. This CDR3 is 12 amino acids long. Germline CDR1 reads SQVTM; CDR2 reads ANQGSEA. Trimming at V came to 6 bases and at J to 4 bases, leaving 3 bases not matched to a gene. CDR3 sequence reads: CSVGTEKNIQYF. The DNA for the CDR3 is TGCAGCGTGGGGACAGAGAAAAACATTCAGTACTTC.

This clonotype has at least ten counts. The chain carries TRBV7-6 and TRBJ2-1; a weak D match, TRBD2 (6 bases). There are 15 residues in the CDR3. CDR1 and CDR2 (germline): SGHVS, FNYEAQ. The V and J ends lost 4 bases and 2 bases respectively, with 12 bases between them. For the CDR3, the DNA is TGTGCCAGCAGCTCTCTAGCGAGTACCTACAATGAGCAGTTCTTC. As protein: CASSSLASTYNEQFF.

The sample holds a few counts of this clonotype. The chain carries TRBV2 and TRBJ2-1; 7 nucleotides match TRBD2. The CDR3 is 17 amino acids. Germline V gene sequence: CDR1 SNHLY, CDR2 FYNNEI. With 7 bases clipped from V and 7 bases from J, the junction kept 19 bases outside the gene matches. The CDR3 region is CASTQTWGGARGNEQFF. DNA of the CDR3: TGTGCCAGCACTCAAACATGGGGGGGAGCCCGTGGGAATGAGCAGTTCTTC.

This clonotype was observed a few times. This chain links TRBV14 with TRBJ2-1; D is ambiguous. The germline V and J ends were trimmed by 5 bases and 9 bases, with 11 bases remaining between them. The V gene's germline CDR1 is SGHDN and CDR2 FVKESK. This CDR3 contains 12 residues. DNA for the CDR3: TGTGCCAGCAGCGAGGTTCGCGGTGAGCAGTTCTTC. Amino acids: CASSEVRGEQFF.

This clonotype was seen only a few times. The gene calls are TRBV7-9 and TRBJ2-7, with TRBD1 as a possible D gene (6 bases). Deletions cut 6 bases from V and 2 bases from J, with 11 bases between. Looked up from germline, CDR1 is SEHNR and CDR2 is FQNEAQ (reference sequence). This CDR3 has 13 residues. CDR3 in amino acids: CASSSGVTYEQYF. In DNA form, the CDR3 reads TGTGCCAGCAGTTCAGGGGTCACCTACGAGCAGTACTTC. Full variable domain (remainder filled in from reference TRBV7-9 and TRBJ2-7): DTGVSQNPRHKITKRGQNVTFRCDPISEHNRLYWYRQTLGQGPEFLTYFQNEAQLEKSRLLSDRFSAERPKGSFSTLEIQRTEQGDSAMYLCASSSGVTYEQYFGPGTRLTVT.

This clonotype was seen more than once but under ten times. The V call is TRBV11-2, the J call TRBJ2-4; tentative D call: TRBD1 (6 bases). The CDR3 sequence is 17 residues long. Germline-derived CDR1 and CDR2 are SGHAT and FQNNGV. Trimming stripped 1 base from V and 0 bases from J, with 13 bases between. In DNA form, the CDR3 reads TGTGCCAGCAGCTTAGGTTCAGGGGCAGGAGCCAAAAACATTCAGTACTTC. It encodes CASSLGSGAGAKNIQYF.

This clonotype has at least ten counts. The chain links TRBV7-2 to TRBJ2-7; D unclear. V was clipped by 5 bases and J by 0 bases, with 8 bases between them. This CDR3 spans 13 amino acids. Germline values: CDR1 SGHTA, CDR2 FQGNSA. In DNA form, the CDR3 reads TGTGCCAGCAGCCACACCCACTCCTACGAGCAGTACTTC. The encoded protein is CASSHTHSYEQYF. Complete variable domain (other parts from reference TRBV7-2 and TRBJ2-7): GAGVSQSPSNKVTEKGKDVELRCDPISGHTALYWYRQSLGQGLEFLIYFQGNSAPDKSGLPSDRFSAERTGGSVSTLTIQRTQQEDSAVYLCASSHTHSYEQYFGPGTRLTVT.

V gene TRBV20-1 combines with J gene TRBJ1-2; D call uncertain. The CDR3 loop spans 16 amino acids. Trimming shortened V by 3 bases and J by 2 bases, and 19 bases separated the two germline ends. CDR1 is DFQATT and CDR2 is SNEGSKA in the germline V gene (reference sequence). The CDR3 spells CSASPHPPSGNYGYTF. DNA for the CDR3: TGCAGTGCTAGCCCACATCCTCCTTCGGGGAACTATGGCTACACCTTC.

This clonotype turned up a few times. The J gene is TRBJ2-5, the V gene TRBV30; maybe TRBD1 (5 bases). CDR3 length: 16 residues. Germline V lookup: CDR1 GTSNPN, CDR2 SVGIG (reference sequence). V lost 0 bases and J 5 bases, leaving 19 bases between the germline ends. The CDR3 DNA is TGTGCCTGGAGTGTACTGGGCAGGGAAGTCGTGGAGACCCAGTACTTC. This encodes CAWSVLGREVVETQYF.

CDR3 region: CATGPPSEQFF. DNA for the CDR3: TGTGCCACCGGGCCTCCCAGTGAGCAGTTCTTC. This chain uses TRBV24-1 with TRBJ2-1, with D unresolved. V lost 9 bases, J lost 9 bases, and 11 bases lay in between. The CDR3 has 11 amino acids. Germline V gene lookup returns CDR1 KGHDR and CDR2 SFDVKD.

This clonotype was counted only a few times. The V call is TRBV20-1, the J call TRBJ2-7; a weak D match, TRBD1 (7 bases). The V end was cut by 3 bases, the J end by 3 bases, with 15 bases between. This CDR3 comprises 14 residues. Germline V gives CDR1 DFQATT, CDR2 SNEGSKA (reference sequence). In nucleotides, the CDR3 is TGCAGTGCTAGCGGGGGACAGACTCTCTACGAGCAGTACTTC. Protein: CSASGGQTLYEQYF.

This clonotype was detected once. The chain has TRBV20-1 and TRBJ1-1; no definite D call. Germline V CDR1 and CDR2: DFQATT, SNEGSKA (reference sequence). V was pared by 4 bases and J by 0 bases, with 9 bases between. The CDR3 length is 13 residues. DNA of the CDR3: TGCAGTGCTAAGGTGTACTTGAACACTGAAGCTTTCTTT. Its translation is CSAKVYLNTEAFF.

There are a few counts of this clonotype. This rearrangement joins TRBV20-1 to TRBJ2-1, with TRBD2 matching 11 bases. From germline, CDR1 is DFQATT and CDR2 SNEGSKA (reference sequence). The CDR3 consists of 15 residues. CDR3 protein: CSYSTGTSGYNEQFF. CDR3 sequence (DNA): TGCAGCTATTCTACCGGGACTAGCGGATACAATGAGCAGTTCTTC.

There are many counts of this clonotype. The chain carries TRBV20-1 and TRBJ1-3; 8 positions agree with TRBD1. Germline CDR1 DFQATT, CDR2 SNEGSKA (reference sequence). The CDR3 loop spans 14 amino acids. The V gene end was trimmed by 4 bases and the J gene end by 2 bases; junction bases not matched to a gene: 4. The chain's CDR3 is CSATWDRTGNTIYF. For the CDR3, the DNA is TGCAGTGCTACTTGGGACAGGACTGGAAACACCATATATTTT.

The rearrangement links TRBV6-5 to TRBJ2-7; D could derive from TRBD1 or TRBD2 (6 bases each). V lost 8 bases, J lost 6 bases, and 14 bases lay in between. The CDR3 length is 12 residues. Germline CDR1 and CDR2: MNHEY and SVGAGI. CDR3 protein: CASSQWGAEQYF. CDR3 bases: TGTGCCAGCTCCCAGTGGGGGGCCGAGCAGTACTTC.

This clonotype has a handful of counts. The chain has TRBV27 and TRBJ1-2; TRBD1 matches 11 bases. Germline V CDR1 and CDR2: MNHEY, SMNVEV (reference sequence). CDR3 length equals 14 residues. With V trimmed by 3 bases and J by 8 bases, 5 bases remained unmatched. CDR3 protein: CASSFGTGGTGYTF. As DNA, the CDR3 is TGTGCCAGCAGTTTTGGGACAGGGGGGACGGGCTACACCTTC.

The chain joins TRBV7-9 to TRBJ2-4, with 9 bases matching TRBD1. The CDR3 consists of 15 residues. V shed 4 bases and J 4 bases; nucleotides not matched to a gene: 5. Per germline, CDR1 SEHNR and CDR2 FQNEAQ (reference sequence). The CDR3 sequence is CASSSPGTGKNIQYF. Written as DNA, the CDR3 is TGTGCCAGCAGCTCTCCTGGGACAGGGAAAAACATTCAGTACTTC.

Ten or more counts support this clonotype. V gene TRBV7-9 combines with J gene TRBJ1-5; TRBD1 might be the D (5 bases). The CDR3 sequence is 14 residues long. V was pared by 6 bases and J by 3 bases, with 12 bases between. CDR1 and CDR2 from the germline V gene are SEHNR and FQNEAQ (reference sequence). In DNA, the CDR3 is TGTGCCAGCAGTCCTGGACAATTCAATCAGCCCCAGCATTTT. Its translation: CASSPGQFNQPQHF.

There are many counts of this clonotype. The chain is built from TRBV7-8 and TRBJ2-5; D gene unclear. This CDR3 is built from 16 residues. In germline, CDR1 is SGHVS, CDR2 FQNEAQ. Trimming removed 5 bases from V and 1 base from J, with 17 bases in between. The CDR3 DNA is TGTGCCAGCAGCCCGATCTCACAGCTGCCCCAAGAGACCCAGTACTTC. Translating it yields CASSPISQLPQETQYF.

This clonotype has more than one count but fewer than ten. The V and J genes are TRBV12-3 or TRBV12-4 and TRBJ1-1; 7 nucleotides align to TRBD1. The J segment lost 4 bases and the V segment lost 3 bases, leaving 2 bases of the junction unmatched. This CDR3 comprises 13 residues. In nucleotides, the CDR3 is TGTGCCAGCAGTTTGACAGGGCTCACTGAAGCTTTCTTT. It encodes CASSLTGLTEAFF.